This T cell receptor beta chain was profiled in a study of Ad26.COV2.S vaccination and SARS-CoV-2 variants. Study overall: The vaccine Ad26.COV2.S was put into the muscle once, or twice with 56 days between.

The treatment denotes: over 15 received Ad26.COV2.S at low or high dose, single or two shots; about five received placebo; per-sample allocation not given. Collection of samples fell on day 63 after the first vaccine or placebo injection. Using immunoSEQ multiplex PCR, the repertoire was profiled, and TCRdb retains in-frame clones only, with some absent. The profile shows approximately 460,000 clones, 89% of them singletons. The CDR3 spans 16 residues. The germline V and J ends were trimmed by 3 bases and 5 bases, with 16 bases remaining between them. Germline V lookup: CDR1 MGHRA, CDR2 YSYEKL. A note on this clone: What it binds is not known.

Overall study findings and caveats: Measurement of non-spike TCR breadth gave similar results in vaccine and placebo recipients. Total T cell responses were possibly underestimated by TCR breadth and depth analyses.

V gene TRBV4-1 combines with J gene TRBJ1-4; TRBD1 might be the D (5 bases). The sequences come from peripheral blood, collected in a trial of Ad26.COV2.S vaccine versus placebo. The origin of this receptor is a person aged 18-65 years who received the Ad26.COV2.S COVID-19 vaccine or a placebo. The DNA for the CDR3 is TGCGCCAGCAGCCAGGGGCAGGGTCCAAAAAATGAAAAACTGTTTTTT. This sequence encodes CASSQGQGPKNEKLFF.